Listed here is a single T cell receptor beta chain. Its target antigen remains unknown. No base-level quality is on record; no much larger clone is a single base apart. Libraries were prepared through 5' RACE. A second PCR of about 6 to 12 cycles was performed with a sample-barcoded 5' primer and a J-beta primer mix. A template-switch 5' adaptor carrying 12 random nucleotides introduced a unique molecular identifier onto each TCR beta cDNA molecule. Each sample yielded at least 2.5 million CDR3-containing paired-end reads. All of the RNA was converted into first-strand cDNA using the Mint cDNA synthesis kit, with a TRBC-specific oligonucleotide serving as the primer. After uracil-DNA glycosylase treatment, a first 18-cycle PCR used universal primers M1SS and BC2_uni_R on all cDNA. The published analysis was carried out like this. For normalization, 1 million high-quality reads, each with a distinct molecular identifier, were randomly selected from each sample. Reads sharing molecular identifiers were discarded rather than binned into consensus sequences. MiTCR, with a Q25 quality threshold and the strictest error-elimination algorithm, was used for CDR3 identification, clonotype clustering and error correction. A nonparametric unseen species model using Euler transformation provided a lower-bound estimate of total TCR beta diversity. The public reads were run again by TCRdb, first through fastp at Q25 and then through MiXCR, and only productive beta chains were kept. Under each unique CDR3 protein, matching rows form one entry showing the most common genes and DNA. For this entry, the V and J calls and clone size follow TCRdb and not the study's own pipeline. The sample profile shows approximately 2,000,000 distinct CDR3 sequences; 30% to 40% of them were found once. 23% of the sample rests with the top ten.

The 39 donors, aged about 6 to 100 years, were systemically healthy Caucasian individuals from Russia. Each donor gave around 9.9 milliliters of peripheral blood, collected into EDTA-treated Vacutainer tubes. Ficoll-Paque density-gradient centrifugation was used to isolate PBMCs, with at least 7 million per sample. Trizol reagent was used to extract total RNA from the PBMCs, yielding at least 5.5 micrograms per sample. The percentages of naive CD45RAhigh/CD27high T cells were determined by flow cytometry on a PBMC aliquot from every donor. This entry comes from a study of blood T cells in healthy people across ages (dated by TCRdb to between 2015 and 2017). Notes on the research overall: In model experiments, roughly one uniquely barcoded TCR beta cDNA molecule per two T cells was captured by template switching. The donors were split into four age groups: young (average about 15 years), middle-aged (about 40), aged (over 55) and long-lived (approximately 80). Using the same blood draw, the study looked at two additional independent replicas of 1 million unique cDNA reads for two donors, one aged 18 to 29 and the other aged 80 or older. To avoid experimental bias, donors of different ages were randomly spread across the sequencing lanes. Using deep sequencing normalized with unique cDNA molecular identifiers, the study measured how TCR beta repertoire diversity changes with age. The paper as a whole reports these results and caveats: Estimates of total diversity from one million sequenced T cells were regarded as lower bounds and underestimates. Because profiling used bulk unsorted PBMCs, naive and antigen-experienced compartments could not be compared conclusively. Compared with the aged group, more naive CD4+ T cells, fewer expanded clones and increased TCR diversity were shown by the long-lived group, suggesting age selection. As age increased, observed TCR beta diversity per million T cells dropped in a roughly linear way, and a significant reduction was already evident by age 40. Because donor CMV infection status was unknown, age-related changes in expanded clonotypes were potentially confounded. There was a strong correlation between observed TCR beta diversity and the percentage of naive T cells measured by flow cytometry.

At the junction V is shortened by 7 bases and J by 4 bases; bases outside the gene matches: 15. As encoded in the germline V gene, CDR1 is SNHLY while CDR2 is FYNNEI. The CDR3, from cysteine to phenylalanine, totals 16 residues. The kept DNA is CDR3 alone, 48 bases in frame from the first base. The sample was blood. The TCR originated in a human donor in good health. The chain links TRBV2 with TRBJ2-5; a stretch of 7 junction bases matches TRBD1. The CDR3 amino acid sequence is: CASTITGTAFGETQYF. The nucleotides are TGTGCCAGCACCATTACCGGGACAGCCTTCGGAGAGACCCAGTACTTC.